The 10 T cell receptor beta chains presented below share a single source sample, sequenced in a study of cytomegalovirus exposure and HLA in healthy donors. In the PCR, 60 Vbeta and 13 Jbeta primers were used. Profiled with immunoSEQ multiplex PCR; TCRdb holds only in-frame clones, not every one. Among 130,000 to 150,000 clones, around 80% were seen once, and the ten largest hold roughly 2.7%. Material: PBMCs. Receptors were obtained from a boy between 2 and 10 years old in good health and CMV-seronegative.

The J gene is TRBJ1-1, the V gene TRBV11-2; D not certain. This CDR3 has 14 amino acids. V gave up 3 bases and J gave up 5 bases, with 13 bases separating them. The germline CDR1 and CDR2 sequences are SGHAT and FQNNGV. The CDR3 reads CASSLYPGGTEAFF. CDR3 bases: TGTGCCAGCAGCTTGTACCCGGGTGGGACTGAAGCTTTCTTT.

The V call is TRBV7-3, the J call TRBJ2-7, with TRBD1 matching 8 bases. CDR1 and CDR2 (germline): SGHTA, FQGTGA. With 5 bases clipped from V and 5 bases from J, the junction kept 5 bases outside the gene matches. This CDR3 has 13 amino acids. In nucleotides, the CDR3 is TGTGCCAGCAGCCGGACAGGGATCGACGAGCAGTACTTC. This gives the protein CASSRTGIDEQYF.

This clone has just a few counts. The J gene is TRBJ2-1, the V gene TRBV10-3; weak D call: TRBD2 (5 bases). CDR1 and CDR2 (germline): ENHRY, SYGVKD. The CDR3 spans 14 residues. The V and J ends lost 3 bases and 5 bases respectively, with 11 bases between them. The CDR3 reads CAISERTGNNEQFF. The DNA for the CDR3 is TGTGCCATCAGTGAAAGGACCGGGAACAATGAGCAGTTCTTC.

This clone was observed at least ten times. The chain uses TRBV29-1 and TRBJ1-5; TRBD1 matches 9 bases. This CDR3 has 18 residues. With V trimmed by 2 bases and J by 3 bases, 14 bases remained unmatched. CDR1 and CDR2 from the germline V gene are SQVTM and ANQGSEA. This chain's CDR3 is CSVEPGQGSPELNQPQHF. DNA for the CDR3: TGCAGCGTTGAACCGGGACAGGGATCCCCAGAACTCAATCAGCCCCAGCATTTT.

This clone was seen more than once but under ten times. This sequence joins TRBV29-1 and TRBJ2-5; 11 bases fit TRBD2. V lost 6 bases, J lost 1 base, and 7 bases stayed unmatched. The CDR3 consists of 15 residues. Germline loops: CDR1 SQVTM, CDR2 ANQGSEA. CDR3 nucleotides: TGCAGCGTCGACGGACTAGCGGGTATCCAAGAGACCCAGTACTTC. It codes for CSVDGLAGIQETQYF.

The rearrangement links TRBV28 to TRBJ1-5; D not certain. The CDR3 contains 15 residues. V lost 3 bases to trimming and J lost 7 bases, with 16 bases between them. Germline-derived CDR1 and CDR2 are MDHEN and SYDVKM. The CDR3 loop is CASSFGAGLFQPQHF. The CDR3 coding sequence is TGTGCCAGCAGTTTTGGTGCGGGGTTATTCCAGCCCCAGCATTTT.

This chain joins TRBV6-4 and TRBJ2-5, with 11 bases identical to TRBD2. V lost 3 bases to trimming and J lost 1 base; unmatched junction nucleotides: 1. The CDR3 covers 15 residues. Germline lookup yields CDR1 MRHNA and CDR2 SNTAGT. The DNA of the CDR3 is TGTGCCAGCAGTGAAACTAGCGGGGGCCAAGAGACCCAGTACTTC. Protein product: CASSETSGGQETQYF.

The CDR3 region has the DNA TGTGCCAGTAGCCCCAAGACAGCCAATAATGAAAAACTGTTTTTT. Translation: CASSPKTANNEKLFF. The gene calls are TRBV19 and TRBJ1-4; D perhaps matches TRBD1 (5 bases). Germline lookup yields CDR1 LNHDA and CDR2 SQIVND (reference sequence). The CDR3 is 15 residues long. Trimming stripped 6 bases from V and 4 bases from J, with 15 bases between. The variable domain in full, completed from reference TRBV19 and TRBJ1-4, reads DGGITQSPKYLFRKEGQNVTLSCEQNLNHDAMYWYRQDPGQGLRLIYYSQIVNDFQKGDIAEGYSVSREKKESFPLTVTSAQKNPTAFYLCASSPKTANNEKLFFGSGTQLSVL.

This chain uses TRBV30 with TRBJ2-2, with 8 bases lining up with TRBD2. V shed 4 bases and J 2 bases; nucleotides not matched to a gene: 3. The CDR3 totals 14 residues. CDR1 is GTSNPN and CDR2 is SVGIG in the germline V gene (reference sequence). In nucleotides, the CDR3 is TGTGCCTGGAATAGCGGGGTTAACACCGGGGAGCTGTTTTTT. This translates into CAWNSGVNTGELFF.

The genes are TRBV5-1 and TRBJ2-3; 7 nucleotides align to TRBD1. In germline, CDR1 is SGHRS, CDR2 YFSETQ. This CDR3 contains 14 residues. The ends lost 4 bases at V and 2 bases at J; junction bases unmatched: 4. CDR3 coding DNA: TGCGCCAGCAGCGGGGGACAGTACACAGATACGCAGTATTTT. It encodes CASSGGQYTDTQYF.